The 29 T cell receptor beta chains reported below all come from one sample, sequenced in a study of cytomegalovirus exposure and HLA in healthy donors. Vbeta (60) and Jbeta (13) primers were used in the PCR. TCRdb's copy holds only in-frame clones and misses some; the assay was immunoSEQ multiplex PCR. In the table there are some 120,000 clones, more than 75% of which are singletons. The sample comprised PBMCs. The origin of the receptors is a man in his forties or fifties in good health and CMV-seronegative.

Only a few counts were recorded for this clone. The chain recombines TRBV7-2 with TRBJ2-5; 7 bases match TRBD2. Trimming at V came to 4 bases and at J to 1 base, leaving 3 bases not matched to a gene. The CDR3 spans 14 residues. Germline-derived CDR1 and CDR2 are SGHTA and FQGNSA. The CDR3 coding sequence is TGTGCCAGCAGCTCTTCTAGCGGCCAAGAGACCCAGTACTTC. It specifies CASSSSSGQETQYF. The full variable domain, in which reference TRBV7-2 and TRBJ2-5 provide the parts outside the CDR3, is GAGVSQSPSNKVTEKGKDVELRCDPISGHTALYWYRQSLGQGLEFLIYFQGNSAPDKSGLPSDRFSAERTGGSVSTLTIQRTQQEDSAVYLCASSSSSGQETQYFGPGTRLLVL.

This clone was seen only a few times. In DNA, the CDR3 is TGTGCCAGCAGCTTGGTCGGGGGGGGAACGCAGTATTTT. Its translation: CASSLVGGGTQYF. This chain links TRBV7-9 with TRBJ2-3, with 8 bases lining up with TRBD2. Germline assignment: CDR1 SEHNR and CDR2 FQNEAQ (reference sequence). V lost 3 bases and J lost 9; bases outside the gene matches: 5. The CDR3 totals 13 residues.

This rearrangement joins TRBV7-2 to TRBJ2-5; no definite D call. Germline V gene lookup returns CDR1 SGHTA and CDR2 FQGNSA. CDR3 length: 12 amino acids. V was trimmed by 0 bases and J by 9 bases, leaving 8 bases between them. The CDR3 region is CASSLATRAQYF. The CDR3 DNA reads as TGTGCCAGCAGCTTAGCAACCCGGGCCCAGTACTTC.

The chain links TRBV9 to TRBJ2-3, with TRBD2 identical over 10 bases. This CDR3 has 16 amino acids. In germline, CDR1 is SGDLS, CDR2 YYNGEE. Losses at the gene ends were 3 bases for V and 4 bases for J; bases not matched to a gene: 8. The CDR3 DNA sequence: TGTGCCAGCAGCGCGTTAGCGGGGGGAGGCGCAGATACGCAGTATTTT. Protein product: CASSALAGGGADTQYF.

The chain carries TRBV5-1 and TRBJ1-6; D unclear. Per the germline V gene, CDR1 is SGHRS and CDR2 is YFSETQ. The CDR3 is made up of 17 amino acids. Trimming removed 3 bases from V and 5 bases from J, with 18 bases in between. The CDR3 DNA reads as TGCGCCAGCAGCTCTGGTTCCAGGTCGATGGATAATTCACCCCTCCACTTT. This codes for CASSSGSRSMDNSPLHF.

The rearrangement joins TRBV28 to TRBJ1-2, with D unclear. There are 14 residues in the CDR3. Germline V lookup: CDR1 MDHEN, CDR2 SYDVKM. V shed 2 bases and J shed 4 bases, with 11 bases lying between them. The CDR3 is CASSLTPRFYGYTF. CDR3 nucleotide sequence: TGTGCCAGCAGTTTAACCCCCAGGTTCTATGGCTACACCTTC.

CDR3: CASSKNQGNTEAFF. The CDR3, as DNA: TGTGCCAGTAGTAAAAATCAGGGGAACACTGAAGCTTTCTTT. This chain links TRBV19 with TRBJ1-1; possible D gene TRBD1, 5 bases. Germline loops: CDR1 LNHDA, CDR2 SQIVND (reference sequence). V was clipped by 4 bases and J by 1 base, with 10 bases between them. CDR3 size: 14 residues.

V usage is TRBV29-1 and J usage is TRBJ2-5; possibly TRBD2 for D (6 bases). The V end was cut by 5 bases, the J end by 1 base, with 8 bases between. This CDR3 contains 12 residues. Germline loops: CDR1 SQVTM, CDR2 ANQGSEA. The CDR3 loop is CSVRGSQETQYF. The CDR3 nucleotides read TGCAGCGTTCGGGGGAGCCAAGAGACCCAGTACTTC.

The rearrangement joins TRBV11-2 to TRBJ1-5; TRBD1 agrees at 7 bases. V shed 4 bases, J shed 3 bases, and the junction held 3 bases outside the gene matches. The germline gives CDR1 SGHAT, CDR2 FQNNGV. The CDR3 is made up of 14 amino acids. This CDR3 is CASSSGQANQPQHF. CDR3 nucleotide sequence: TGTGCCAGCAGCTCCGGACAGGCCAATCAGCCCCAGCATTTT.

The chain uses TRBV11-2 and TRBJ2-5, with D possibly matching TRBD2 (6 bases). Looked up from germline, CDR1 is SGHAT and CDR2 is FQNNGV. The germline V and J ends were trimmed by 2 bases and 3 bases, with 22 bases remaining between them. This CDR3 is 18 amino acids long. This CDR3 reads CASSLRSPYLLAEETQYF. The CDR3 DNA sequence: TGTGCCAGCAGCTTAAGAAGCCCCTACCTACTAGCAGAAGAGACCCAGTACTTC.

The V and J genes are TRBV2 and TRBJ1-4, with D perhaps TRBD1 (6 bases). Trimming stripped 10 bases from V and 8 bases from J, with 20 bases between. Germline-derived CDR1 and CDR2 are SNHLY and FYNNEI. The length of the CDR3 is 14 residues. As DNA, the CDR3 is TGTGCCACCAAGCTCGGGGGGGCTAGGGAAAAACTGTTTTTT. This gives the protein CATKLGGAREKLFF.

The rearrangement joins TRBV5-1 to TRBJ2-1; D may be TRBD1 (6 bases). There are 14 residues in the CDR3. V was pared by 3 bases and J by 3 bases, with 10 bases between. Germline CDR1 SGHRS, CDR2 YFSETQ. Here the CDR3 DNA reads TGCGCCAGCAGCTGGGGGCTTAACTACAATGAGCAGTTCTTC. Protein product: CASSWGLNYNEQFF.

V gene TRBV9 combines with J gene TRBJ1-5; the D gene is possibly TRBD1 (5 bases). The ends were cut back, 0 bases at V and 9 bases at J, with 10 bases in the middle. The germline V gene has CDR1 SGDLS and CDR2 YYNGEE. The length of the CDR3 is 13 residues. CDR3 coding DNA: TGTGCCAGCAGCGTAGCTGCGGGACGGCCCCAGCATTTT. The encoded protein is CASSVAAGRPQHF.

The V and J genes are TRBV30 and TRBJ1-6; D not certain. The CDR3 totals 12 residues. The ends were cut back, 4 bases at V and 10 bases at J, with 11 bases in the middle. Germline CDR1 is GTSNPN and CDR2 is SVGIG (reference sequence). The CDR3 reads CAWTPNESPLHF. DNA for the CDR3: TGTGCCTGGACCCCGAATGAGTCACCCCTCCACTTT.

V gene TRBV28 combines with J gene TRBJ1-5, with D hard to call. The CDR3 is 13 residues long. Per the germline V gene, CDR1 is MDHEN and CDR2 is SYDVKM. The V gene lost 6 bases and the J gene lost 4 bases, with 10 bases spanning the gap. For the CDR3, the DNA is TGTGCCAGCAGATTAACGGTAAATCAGCCCCAGCATTTT. Its translation: CASRLTVNQPQHF. The full variable domain, with the rest looked up from reference TRBV28 and TRBJ1-5, is DVKVTQSSRYLVKRTGEKVFLECVQDMDHENMFWYRQDPGLGLRLIYFSYDVKMKEKGDIPEGYSVSREKKERFSLILESASTNQTSMYLCASRLTVNQPQHFGDGTRLSIL.

This chain connects TRBV27 to TRBJ2-7; tentative D call: TRBD1 (6 bases). Trimming shortened V by 2 bases and J by 5 bases, and 13 bases separated the two germline ends. The germline CDR1 and CDR2 sequences are MNHEY and SMNVEV (reference sequence). The CDR3 totals 14 residues. The CDR3 nucleotides read TGTGCCAGCAGTTTAATCCAGGGGTTACACGAGCAGTACTTC. Protein: CASSLIQGLHEQYF.

The chain couples TRBV18 to TRBJ1-5, with TRBD1 identical over 10 bases. CDR1 KGHSH and CDR2 LQKENI come from the germline V gene. V shed 0 bases, J shed 7 bases, and the junction held 12 bases outside the gene matches. CDR3 length: 18 residues. The DNA of the CDR3 is TGTGCCAGCTCACCACCGGGACAGGGGATCCCCTCAGGACAGCCCCAGCATTTT. Residues: CASSPPGQGIPSGQPQHF.

The chain links TRBV9 to TRBJ1-4; TRBD1 might be the D (5 bases). Per germline, CDR1 SGDLS and CDR2 YYNGEE. Trimming left V 3 bases short and J 0 bases short, with 9 bases between. CDR3 size: 15 residues. The CDR3 DNA is TGTGCCAGCAGCGCCCAGGGTACAACTAATGAAAAACTGTTTTTT. It is translated as CASSAQGTTNEKLFF.

This clone was picked up one time. The V gene is TRBV27, the J gene TRBJ2-5, with D perhaps matching TRBD2 (5 bases). The CDR3 is 13 residues long. The ends were cut back, 2 bases at V and 5 bases at J, with 9 bases in the middle. Germline V CDR1 and CDR2: MNHEY, SMNVEV (reference sequence). The CDR3 sequence: CASSLRGWETQYF. The CDR3 coding sequence is TGTGCCAGCAGTTTAAGAGGGTGGGAGACCCAGTACTTC.

The rearrangement links TRBV7-2 to TRBJ1-5, with D possibly TRBD1 on 5 matching bases. Looked up from germline, CDR1 is SGHTA and CDR2 is FQGNSA. V was shortened by 7 bases and J by 5 bases, with 15 bases between the two germline ends. This CDR3 spans 14 amino acids. The CDR3 nucleotides are TGTGCCAGCACCGAGTCCCCGGGGGATCAGCCCCAGCATTTT. This gives the protein CASTESPGDQPQHF.

This chain uses TRBV5-1 with TRBJ1-4; 10 nucleotides agree with TRBD1. With V trimmed by 4 bases and J by 5 bases, 5 bases remained unmatched. The CDR3 contains 15 residues. CDR1 is SGHRS and CDR2 is YFSETQ in the germline V gene. CDR3 amino acids: CASSLEGQGNEKLFF. CDR3 nucleotides: TGCGCCAGCAGCCTGGAGGGACAGGGGAATGAAAAACTGTTTTTT.

The chain couples TRBV9 to TRBJ1-2; TRBD1 might be the D (5 bases). The V gene's germline CDR1 is SGDLS and CDR2 YYNGEE. V lost 0 bases to trimming and J lost 5 bases, with 14 bases between them. The CDR3 is 15 residues long. This chain's CDR3 is CASSVGSGMGYGYTF. In DNA, the CDR3 is TGTGCCAGCAGCGTAGGTTCAGGGATGGGTTATGGCTACACCTTC.

The J gene is TRBJ2-2, the V gene TRBV12-5; D is possibly TRBD1 (6 bases). Trimming stripped 5 bases from V and 5 bases from J, with 18 bases between. CDR3 length: 16 residues. Germline V gene data show CDR1 as LGHNT and CDR2 as FRNRAP. CDR3 DNA: TGTGCTAGTGGTCTGGATGGGGGCGTATGGACCGGGGAGCTGTTTTTT. As protein: CASGLDGGVWTGELFF.

V is TRBV2 and J is TRBJ1-1, with 7 bases that match TRBD1. The CDR3 length is 15 residues. CDR1 SNHLY and CDR2 FYNNEI come from the germline V gene. The junction had 10 bases not matched to a gene; V was cut back by 5 bases and J by 4 bases. As DNA, the CDR3 is TGTGCCAGCAGTCCCCGACAGGGATACGGCACTGAAGCTTTCTTT. This translates into CASSPRQGYGTEAFF.

The chain joins TRBV7-6 to TRBJ2-7; no definite D call. Per germline, CDR1 SGHVS and CDR2 FNYEAQ. With 1 base removed from V and 2 bases from J, the gap between germline ends came to 6 bases. CDR3 length: 13 amino acids. The CDR3 sequence is CASSLGVTYEQYF. The CDR3 region has the DNA TGTGCCAGCAGCTTAGGCGTTACCTACGAGCAGTACTTC.

The chain joins TRBV18 to TRBJ2-4, with D tentatively TRBD1 (6 bases). Germline CDR1 and CDR2: KGHSH and LQKENI. V lost 5 bases and J 8 bases, leaving 19 bases between the germline ends. The CDR3 loop spans 15 amino acids. DNA of the CDR3: TGTGCCAGCTCAGCTTATCAGGGGTATGTGGACATTCAGTACTTC. This gives the protein CASSAYQGYVDIQYF.

This clone was counted once. At one boundary the junction diverges from the germline segment, which might be a read error. The chain links TRBV5-4 to TRBJ2-5; 8 positions agree with TRBD2. The V gene's germline CDR1 is SGHNT and CDR2 YYREEE (reference sequence). There are 14 residues in the CDR3. DNA of the CDR3: TGTGTCAGCAGCTTGCGGGGGGCGGAGGAGACCCAGTACTTC. This sequence encodes CVSSLRGAEETQYF.

This chain links TRBV11-2 with TRBJ1-2, with unresolved D. The germline CDR1 and CDR2 sequences are SGHAT and FQNNGV. Between the trimmed V and J ends, which lost 5 bases and 6 bases, there was a span of 13 bases. The CDR3 is 13 amino acids. The CDR3 region has the DNA TGTGCCAGCAGCCTCACGCGGGGAAATGGCTACACCTTC. It yields the protein CASSLTRGNGYTF.

This clone was observed a single time. CDR3 protein: CASSSLQAGVIDTQYF. The CDR3 DNA is TGTGCCAGCAGCTCCCTCCAAGCGGGGGTTATAGATACGCAGTATTTT. The rearrangement uses TRBV5-4 and TRBJ2-3, with 8 positions matching TRBD2. CDR1 SGHNT and CDR2 YYREEE come from the germline V gene (reference sequence). J gave up 5 bases and V 3 bases, and 11 bases lay outside the gene matches. The CDR3 runs 16 residues.